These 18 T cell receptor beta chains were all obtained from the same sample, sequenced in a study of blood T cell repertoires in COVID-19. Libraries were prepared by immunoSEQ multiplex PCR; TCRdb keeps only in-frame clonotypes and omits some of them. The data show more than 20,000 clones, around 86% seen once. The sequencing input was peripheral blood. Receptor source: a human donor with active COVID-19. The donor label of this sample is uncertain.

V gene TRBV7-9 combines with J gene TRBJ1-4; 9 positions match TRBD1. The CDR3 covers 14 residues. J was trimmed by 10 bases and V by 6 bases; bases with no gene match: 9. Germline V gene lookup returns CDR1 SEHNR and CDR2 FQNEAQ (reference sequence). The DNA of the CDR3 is TGTGCCAGCAGAACCGGGACAGGGAGTCCAAAACTGTTTTTT. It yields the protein CASRTGTGSPKLFF.

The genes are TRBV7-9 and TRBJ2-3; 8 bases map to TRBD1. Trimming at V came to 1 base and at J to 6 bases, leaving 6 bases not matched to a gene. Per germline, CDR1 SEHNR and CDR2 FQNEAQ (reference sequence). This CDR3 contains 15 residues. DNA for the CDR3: TGTGCCAGCAGCTTAGGGGCAGGGGGCGGTGATACGCAGTATTTT. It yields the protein CASSLGAGGGDTQYF. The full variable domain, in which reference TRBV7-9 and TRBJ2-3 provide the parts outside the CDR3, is DTGVSQNPRHKITKRGQNVTFRCDPISEHNRLYWYRQTLGQGPEFLTYFQNEAQLEKSRLLSDRFSAERPKGSFSTLEIQRTEQGDSAMYLCASSLGAGGGDTQYFGPGTRLTVL.

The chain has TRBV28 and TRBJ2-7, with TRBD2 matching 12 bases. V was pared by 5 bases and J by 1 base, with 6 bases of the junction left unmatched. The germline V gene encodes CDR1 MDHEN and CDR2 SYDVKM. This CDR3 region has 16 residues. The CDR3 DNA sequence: TGTGCCAGCAGTCCTAGCGGGAGGGGAATGTCCTACGAGCAGTACTTC. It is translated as CASSPSGRGMSYEQYF. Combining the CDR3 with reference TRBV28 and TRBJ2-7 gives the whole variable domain DVKVTQSSRYLVKRTGEKVFLECVQDMDHENMFWYRQDPGLGLRLIYFSYDVKMKEKGDIPEGYSVSREKKERFSLILESASTNQTSMYLCASSPSGRGMSYEQYFGPGTRLTVT.

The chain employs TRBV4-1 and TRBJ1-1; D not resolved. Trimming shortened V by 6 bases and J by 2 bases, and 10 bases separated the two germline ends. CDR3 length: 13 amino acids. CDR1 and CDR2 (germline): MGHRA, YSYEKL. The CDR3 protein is CASRLAANTEAFF. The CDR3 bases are TGCGCCAGCAGGCTCGCGGCTAACACTGAAGCTTTCTTT.

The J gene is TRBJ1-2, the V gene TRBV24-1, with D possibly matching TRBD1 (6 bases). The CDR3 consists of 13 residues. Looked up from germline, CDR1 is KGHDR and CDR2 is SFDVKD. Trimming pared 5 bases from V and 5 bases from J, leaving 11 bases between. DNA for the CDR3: TGTGCCACCAGTGGGGGGCCTGGTTATGGCTACACCTTC. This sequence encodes CATSGGPGYGYTF.

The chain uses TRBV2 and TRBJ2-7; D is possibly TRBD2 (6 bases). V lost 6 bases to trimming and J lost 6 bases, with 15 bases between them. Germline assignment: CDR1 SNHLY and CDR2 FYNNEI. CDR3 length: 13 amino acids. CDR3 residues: CASRVTLGGEQYF. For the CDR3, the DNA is TGTGCCAGCAGGGTAACCTTGGGAGGCGAGCAGTACTTC. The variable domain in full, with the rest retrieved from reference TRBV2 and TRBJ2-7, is EPEVTQTPSHQVTQMGQEVILRCVPISNHLYFYWYRQILGQKVEFLVSFYNNEISEKSEIFDDQFSVERPDGSNFTLKIRSTKLEDSAMYFCASRVTLGGEQYFGPGTRLTVT.

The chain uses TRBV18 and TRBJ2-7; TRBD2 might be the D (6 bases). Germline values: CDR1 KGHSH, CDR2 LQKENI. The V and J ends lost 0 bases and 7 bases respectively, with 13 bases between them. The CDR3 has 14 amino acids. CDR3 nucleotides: TGTGCCAGCTCACCACCGAGCTCAGCGGGTGAGCAGTACTTC. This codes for CASSPPSSAGEQYF.

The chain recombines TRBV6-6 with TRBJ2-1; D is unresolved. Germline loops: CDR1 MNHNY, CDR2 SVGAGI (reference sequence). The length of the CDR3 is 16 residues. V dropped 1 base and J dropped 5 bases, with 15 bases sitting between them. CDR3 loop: CASSYFSQTINNEQFF. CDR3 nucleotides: TGTGCCAGCAGTTACTTTAGCCAAACGATTAACAATGAGCAGTTCTTC.

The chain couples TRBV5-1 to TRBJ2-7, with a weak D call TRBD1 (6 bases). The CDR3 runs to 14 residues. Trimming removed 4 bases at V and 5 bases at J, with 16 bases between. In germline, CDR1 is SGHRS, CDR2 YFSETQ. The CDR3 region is CASSPAGTPDEQYF. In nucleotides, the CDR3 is TGCGCCAGCAGCCCGGCCGGGACACCAGACGAGCAGTACTTC.

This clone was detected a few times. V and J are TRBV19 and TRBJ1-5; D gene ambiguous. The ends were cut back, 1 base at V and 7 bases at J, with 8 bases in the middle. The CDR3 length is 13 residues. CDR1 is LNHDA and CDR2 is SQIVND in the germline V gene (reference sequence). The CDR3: CASSIVRGQPQHF. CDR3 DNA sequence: TGTGCCAGTAGTATAGTTAGAGGGCAGCCCCAGCATTTT.

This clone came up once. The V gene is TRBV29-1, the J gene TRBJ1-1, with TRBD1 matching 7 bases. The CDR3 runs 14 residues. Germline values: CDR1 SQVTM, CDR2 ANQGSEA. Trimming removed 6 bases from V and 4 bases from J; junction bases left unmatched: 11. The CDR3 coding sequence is TGCAGCGTACACACCAGGGGGGCTGTCACTGAAGCTTTCTTT. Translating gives CSVHTRGAVTEAFF. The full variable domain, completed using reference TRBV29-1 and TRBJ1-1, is SAVISQKPSRDICQRGTSLTIQCQVDSQVTMMFWYRQQPGQSLTLIATANQGSEATYESGFVIDKFPISRPNLTFSTLTVSNMSPEDSSIYLCSVHTRGAVTEAFFGQGTRLTVV.

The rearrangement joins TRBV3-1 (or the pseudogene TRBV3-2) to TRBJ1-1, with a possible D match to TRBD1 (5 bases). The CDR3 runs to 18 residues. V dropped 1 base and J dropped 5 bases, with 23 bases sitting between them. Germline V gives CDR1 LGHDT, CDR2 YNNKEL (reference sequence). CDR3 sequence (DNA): TGTGCCAGCAGCCAAGCCGCGGCGGGAGGGGCGGAAAGAACTGAAGCTTTCTTT. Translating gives CASSQAAAGGAERTEAFF.

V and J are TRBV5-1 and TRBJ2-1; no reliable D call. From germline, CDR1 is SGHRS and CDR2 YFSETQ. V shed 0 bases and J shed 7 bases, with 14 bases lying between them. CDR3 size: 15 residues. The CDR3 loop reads CASSLALDPGNEQFF. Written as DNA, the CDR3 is TGCGCCAGCAGCTTGGCGCTTGACCCAGGAAATGAGCAGTTCTTC.

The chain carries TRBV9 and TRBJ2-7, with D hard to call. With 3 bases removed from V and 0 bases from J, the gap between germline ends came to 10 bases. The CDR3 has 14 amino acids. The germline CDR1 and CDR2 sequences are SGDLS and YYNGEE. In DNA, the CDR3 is TGTGCCAGCAGCGCCGGGTCCCCCTCCTACGAGCAGTACTTC. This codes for CASSAGSPSYEQYF.

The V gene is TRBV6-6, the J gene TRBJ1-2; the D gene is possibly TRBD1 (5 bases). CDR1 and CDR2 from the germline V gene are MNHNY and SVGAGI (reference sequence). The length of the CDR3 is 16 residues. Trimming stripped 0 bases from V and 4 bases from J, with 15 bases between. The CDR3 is CASSYSPGSISYGYTF. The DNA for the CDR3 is TGTGCCAGCAGTTACTCTCCAGGGTCGATAAGCTATGGCTACACCTTC.

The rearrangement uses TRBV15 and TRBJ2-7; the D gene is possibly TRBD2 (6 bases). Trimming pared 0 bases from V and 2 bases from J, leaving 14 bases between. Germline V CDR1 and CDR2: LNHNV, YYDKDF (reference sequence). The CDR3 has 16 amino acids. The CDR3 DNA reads TGTGCCACCAGCAGAGATTACGGGACTCACCCCTACGAGCAGTACTTC. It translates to CATSRDYGTHPYEQYF.

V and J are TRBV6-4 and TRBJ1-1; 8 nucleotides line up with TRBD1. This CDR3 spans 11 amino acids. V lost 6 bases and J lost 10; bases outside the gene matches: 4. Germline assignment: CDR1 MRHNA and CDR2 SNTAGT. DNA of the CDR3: TGTGCCAGCAGGCAGGGGGCCCGAGCTTTCTTT. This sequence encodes CASRQGARAFF.

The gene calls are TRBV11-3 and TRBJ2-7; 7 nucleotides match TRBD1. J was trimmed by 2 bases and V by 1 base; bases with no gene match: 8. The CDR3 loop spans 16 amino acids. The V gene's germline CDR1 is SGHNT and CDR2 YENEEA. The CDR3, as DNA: TGTGCCAGCAGCTTAGGCCTAGGGACAGAGGCCTACGAGCAGTACTTC. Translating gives CASSLGLGTEAYEQYF.